This entry concerns a single T cell receptor beta chain. The data were taken from a study of control samples from healthy donors and cancer patients. CDR1 is SGHRS, CDR2 YFSETQ, per germline. The CDR3 totals 15 residues. The V and J ends lost 6 bases and 0 bases, in that order; junction bases with no gene match: 6. Sequenced by immunoSEQ multiplex PCR; TCRdb stores in-frame clones only, minus some. The table has some 220,000 clones, 85% to 95% seen once; the top ten hold about 1.4%. The sample taken for sequencing was blood. The sequence was collected from a man in his fifties in good health. J is TRBJ2-3 and V is TRBV5-1; 8 bases are shared with TRBD1. CDR3 sequence: CASILRTGSTDTQYF. In nucleotides, the CDR3 is TGCGCCAGCATCCTCAGGACAGGGAGCACAGATACGCAGTATTTT.